A selection of T cell receptor beta chains follows, all from one sample in a study of Tregs in tolerant kidney transplant recipients. Libraries were prepared by immunoSEQ multiplex PCR; TCRdb keeps only in-frame clonotypes and omits some of them. The sample lists some 110,000 clones, about 91% occurring once. The sequenced sample consisted of CD4+ T cells from blood. These receptors came from a human donor in good health. The CDR3 runs from the conserved cysteine through the conserved F or W. The D gene is left open where the match is weak. Expanded clones get a size class; other rows say once, few or many, or leave the size out.

D gene	V gene	clone size	J gene	CDR3 protein	CDR3 DNA
.	TRBV6-4	.	TRBJ2-7	CASRGGEQYF	TGTGCCAGCAGGGGTGGCGAGCAGTACTTC
.	TRBV2	once	TRBJ2-1	CASSVYEQFF	TGTGCCAGCAGTGTTTATGAGCAGTTCTTC
.	TRBV27	.	TRBJ1-2	CASSFGQGGPNSYTF	TGTGCCAGCAGTTTCGGCCAAGGGGGGCCAAATAGCTACACCTTC
.	TRBV5-4	.	TRBJ2-1	CASSLTALYNEQFF	TGTGCCAGCAGCTTGACAGCCCTCTACAATGAGCAGTTCTTC
.	TRBV7-8	.	TRBJ2-5	CATSKIQETQYF	TGTGCCACCTCGAAAATCCAAGAGACCCAGTACTTC
.	TRBV29-1	.	TRBJ1-1	CSVEILHGTTAEAFF	TGCAGCGTTGAAATACTCCATGGGACGACGGCTGAAGCTTTCTTT
.	TRBV29-1	.	TRBJ2-5	CSVGGSVGETQYF	TGCAGCGTTGGGGGCAGTGTGGGGGAGACCCAGTACTTC
.	TRBV19	.	TRBJ1-5	CASSPTSGRGNQPQHF	TGTGCCAGTAGTCCGACCTCGGGCAGGGGCAATCAGCCCCAGCATTTT
.	TRBV30	.	TRBJ1-2	CAWSTGQYGYTF	TGTGCCTGGAGTACCGGACAGTATGGCTACACCTTC
.	TRBV7-9	.	TRBJ1-4	CASSLAGNVEKLFF	TGTGCCAGCAGCTTAGCGGGAAACGTCGAAAAACTGTTTTTT
TRBD2	TRBV7-2	.	TRBJ2-5	CASSFRTQLAGQETQYF	TGTGCCAGCAGCTTCCGAACCCAACTAGCGGGGCAGGAGACCCAGTACTTC
.	TRBV5-8	.	TRBJ1-5	CASSLHPGIYSNQPQHF	TGTGCCAGCAGCTTGCATCCCGGGATCTATAGCAATCAGCCCCAGCATTTT
.	TRBV2	once	TRBJ1-1	CASSSPGHANTEAFF	TGTGCCAGCAGCTCCCCAGGACACGCGAACACTGAAGCTTTCTTT
TRBD2	TRBV10-2	.	TRBJ2-3	CASRRPGGPGDTQYF	TGCGCCAGCAGGAGACCGGGGGGGCCGGGAGATACGCAGTATTTT
.	TRBV5-6	.	TRBJ2-7	CASSPVGLTKHEQYF	TGTGCCAGCAGCCCGGTGGGCCTGACGAAACACGAGCAGTACTTC
.	TRBV6-6	.	TRBJ1-1	CASSYVRGAEAFF	TGTGCCAGCAGTTACGTGAGAGGGGCTGAAGCTTTCTTT
.	TRBV5-4	.	TRBJ2-7	CASSLDSSSYEQYF	TGTGCCAGCAGCTTGGACAGCTCCTCCTACGAGCAGTACTTC
TRBD1	TRBV6-5	.	TRBJ2-7	CASRPGQGPYEQYF	TGTGCCAGCAGGCCGGGACAGGGCCCCTACGAGCAGTACTTC
.	TRBV19	once	TRBJ2-6	CASSIPTQTGVLTF	TGTGCCAGTAGTATCCCGACCCAGACCGGCGTCCTGACTTTC
TRBD2	TRBV9	.	TRBJ2-7	CASSVGTSGGQSEQYF	TGTGCCAGCAGCGTCGGGACTAGCGGGGGCCAGAGCGAGCAGTACTTC
TRBD1	TRBV18	.	TRBJ1-3	CASSWDRRAGNTIYF	TGTGCCAGCTCCTGGGACAGGAGGGCTGGAAACACCATATATTTT
TRBD1	TRBV18	.	TRBJ2-6	CASSPFSAGTGTSGANVLTF	TGTGCCAGCTCACCGTTCTCCGCCGGGACAGGGACCTCTGGGGCCAACGTCCTGACTTTC
.	TRBV2	.	TRBJ2-5	CASSEARWTQYF	TGTGCCAGCAGTGAAGCCAGATGGACCCAGTACTTC
.	TRBV6-5	.	TRBJ1-1	CASRKNRDVTEAFF	TGTGCCAGCAGGAAAAACAGGGATGTTACTGAAGCTTTCTTT
.	TRBV28	.	TRBJ2-7	CASSLMTLWPSYEQYF	TGTGCCAGCAGCCTGATGACCCTTTGGCCGTCCTACGAGCAGTACTTC
.	TRBV2	.	TRBJ1-1	CASSEFGAGGEAFF	TGTGCCAGCAGTGAGTTCGGGGCAGGCGGTGAAGCTTTCTTT
.	TRBV7-9	.	TRBJ1-1	CASTFGGGTEAFF	TGTGCCAGCACCTTTGGGGGGGGCACTGAAGCTTTCTTT
.	TRBV5-1	once	TRBJ1-1	CASSVTGLDTEAFF	TGCGCCAGCAGCGTAACAGGGTTAGACACTGAAGCTTTCTTT
TRBD1	TRBV5-4	once	TRBJ2-7	CASSLGQGHSRSYEQYF	TGTGCCAGCAGCTTGGGACAGGGGCACTCCCGCTCCTACGAGCAGTACTTC
TRBD2	TRBV5-8	.	TRBJ2-7	CASSYGLAGPDQQYF	TGTGCCAGCAGCTACGGACTAGCGGGTCCGGACCAGCAGTACTTC
.	TRBV15	.	TRBJ2-6	CATSGPQGRRTGANVLTF	TGTGCCACCAGCGGCCCTCAGGGGCGAAGGACTGGGGCCAACGTCCTGACTTTC
.	TRBV2	.	TRBJ1-1	CASSEGHLNTEAFF	TGTGCCAGCAGTGAGGGACACCTGAACACTGAAGCTTTCTTT
.	TRBV7-2	.	TRBJ1-1	CASSPSMNTEAFF	TGTGCCAGCAGCCCCTCTATGAACACTGAAGCTTTCTTT
.	TRBV30	.	TRBJ1-3	CAWSEGFHSGNTIYF	TGTGCCTGGAGTGAAGGGTTCCACTCTGGAAACACCATATATTTT
.	TRBV5-4	.	TRBJ2-3	CASSVQGTDTQYF	TGTGCCAGCAGCGTTCAGGGCACAGATACGCAGTATTTT
TRBD2	TRBV5-1	once	TRBJ2-7	CASPPSGFISYEQYF	TGCGCCAGTCCCCCTAGCGGGTTCATCTCCTACGAGCAGTACTTC
TRBD1	TRBV6-1	.	TRBJ2-7	CASSWDRPEQYF	TGTGCCAGCAGTTGGGACAGGCCCGAGCAGTACTTC
TRBD2	TRBV11-3	.	TRBJ2-1	CASSLGLAASYNEQFF	TGTGCCAGCAGCCTCGGACTAGCGGCCTCCTACAATGAGCAGTTCTTC
TRBD1	TRBV6-5	.	TRBJ1-2	CASSWTGEVDSYTF	TGTGCCAGCAGTTGGACAGGGGAGGTCGATAGCTACACCTTC
.	TRBV18	.	TRBJ2-1	CASSPPFGRTSVNEQFF	TGTGCCAGCTCACCACCGTTCGGCCGAACGAGCGTTAATGAGCAGTTCTTC
.	TRBV5-1	.	TRBJ1-5	CASSLATGEQPQHF	TGCGCCAGCAGCTTGGCCACGGGTGAGCAGCCCCAGCATTTT
.	TRBV11-3	.	TRBJ1-1	CASSLVFLNTEAFF	TGTGCCAGCAGCTTAGTTTTCCTCAACACTGAAGCTTTCTTT
.	TRBV30	.	TRBJ1-5	CAWSGEGRNNQPQHF	TGTGCCTGGAGTGGAGAGGGGAGGAACAATCAGCCCCAGCATTTT
.	TRBV5-1	once	TRBJ2-3	CASSSGTSTDTQYF	TGCGCCAGCAGCTCGGGGACTAGCACAGATACGCAGTATTTT
TRBD2	TRBV2	.	TRBJ2-2	CASSGTSGANTGELFF	TGTGCCAGCAGTGGGACTAGCGGGGCTAACACCGGGGAGCTGTTTTTT
TRBD1	TRBV11-2	.	TRBJ2-1	CASSVDRGQEQFF	TGTGCCAGCAGCGTCGACAGGGGTCAGGAGCAGTTCTTC
.	TRBV15	.	TRBJ1-5	CATSRDRGRGGNQPQHF	TGTGCCACCAGCAGAGACCGTGGAAGGGGGGGCAATCAGCCCCAGCATTTT
.	TRBV7-2	.	TRBJ1-3	CASSLAFNTIYF	TGTGCCAGCAGCTTAGCTTTTAACACCATATATTTT
.	TRBV2	.	TRBJ1-1	CASRKEGRAEAFF	TGTGCCAGCAGAAAAGAGGGGAGGGCTGAAGCTTTCTTT
TRBD1	TRBV5-4	.	TRBJ2-4	CASSLGGQGAKNIQYF	TGTGCCAGCAGCTTGGGGGGACAGGGGGCTAAAAACATTCAGTACTTC
TRBD1	TRBV5-1	.	TRBJ2-7	CASSSKTGQVYEQYF	TGCGCCAGCAGCTCCAAAACGGGACAGGTTTACGAGCAGTACTTC
.	TRBV21-1	.	TRBJ2-7	CASSPRTSGTYEQYF	TGTGCCAGCAGCCCACGGACTAGCGGAACCTACGAGCAGTACTTC
.	TRBV23-1	.	TRBJ2-5	CASSHEGGGHHYSQETQYF	TGCGCCAGCAGTCACGAGGGGGGCGGCCACCACTATTCCCAAGAGACCCAGTACTTC
.	TRBV11-2	.	TRBJ2-7	CASSSWVTDEQYF	TGTGCCAGCAGCTCCTGGGTTACGGACGAGCAGTACTTC
TRBD1	TRBV5-1	.	TRBJ2-7	CASSFGTGVTYEQYF	TGCGCCAGCAGCTTCGGGACAGGGGTGACCTACGAGCAGTACTTC
.	TRBV30	.	TRBJ1-4	CAWSDKWGGSEKLFF	TGTGCCTGGAGTGATAAATGGGGGGGGAGCGAAAAACTGTTTTTT
TRBD1	TRBV7-2	.	TRBJ2-7	CASSYKPGGEQYF	TGTGCCAGCAGCTACAAACCAGGGGGCGAGCAGTACTTC
.	TRBV2	.	TRBJ2-5	CASRAGDSDQETQYF	TGTGCCAGCAGGGCGGGGGACAGCGACCAAGAGACCCAGTACTTC
.	TRBV6-1	.	TRBJ1-5	CASSLTGINQPQHF	TGTGCCAGCAGTTTAACAGGGATTAATCAGCCCCAGCATTTT